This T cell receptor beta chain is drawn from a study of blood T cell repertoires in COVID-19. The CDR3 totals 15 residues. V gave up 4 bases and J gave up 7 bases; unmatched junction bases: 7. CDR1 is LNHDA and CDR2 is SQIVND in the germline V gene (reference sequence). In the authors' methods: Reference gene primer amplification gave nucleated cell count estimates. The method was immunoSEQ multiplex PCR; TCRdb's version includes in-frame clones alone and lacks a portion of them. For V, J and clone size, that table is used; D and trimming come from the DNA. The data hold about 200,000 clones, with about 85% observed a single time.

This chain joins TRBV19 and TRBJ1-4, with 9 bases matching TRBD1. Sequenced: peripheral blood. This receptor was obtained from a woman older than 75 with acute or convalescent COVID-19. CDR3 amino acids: CASSNTGGEGEKLFF. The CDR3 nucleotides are TGTGCCAGTAGTAACACAGGGGGCGAGGGTGAAAAACTGTTTTTT.